The text below deals with one T cell receptor beta chain. Its target is not known. This specimen comes from a study of cytomegalovirus exposure and HLA in healthy donors. The study, taken as a whole, reports: When analyzed later, the rates of TCR association showed variation by HLA locus, with DRB1 the most and HLA-C the fewest. Certain indistinguishable V segments, among them TRBV6-2 and TRBV6-3, were excluded. Most of the TCR beta V segments (in an earlier analysis) were productive either about 87% or about 30% of the time.

Primers: 60 Vbeta forward and 13 Jbeta reverse. Assay used: immunoSEQ multiplex PCR; TCRdb lists only in-frame clones, some missing. Of 180,000 or so clones listed, under 80% are singletons. From germline, CDR1 is SEHNR and CDR2 FQNEAQ (reference sequence). V lost 2 bases and J lost 0, with 13 bases in between. This CDR3 comprises 16 residues. The sequencing sample was made of PBMCs. The clonotype comes from a man in his forties in good health and CMV-seronegative. The rearrangement uses TRBV7-9 and TRBJ1-1; D not resolved. Written as DNA, the CDR3 is TGTGCCAGCAGCTTATCATGGACTTATATGAACACTGAAGCTTTCTTT. This translates into CASSLSWTYMNTEAFF.